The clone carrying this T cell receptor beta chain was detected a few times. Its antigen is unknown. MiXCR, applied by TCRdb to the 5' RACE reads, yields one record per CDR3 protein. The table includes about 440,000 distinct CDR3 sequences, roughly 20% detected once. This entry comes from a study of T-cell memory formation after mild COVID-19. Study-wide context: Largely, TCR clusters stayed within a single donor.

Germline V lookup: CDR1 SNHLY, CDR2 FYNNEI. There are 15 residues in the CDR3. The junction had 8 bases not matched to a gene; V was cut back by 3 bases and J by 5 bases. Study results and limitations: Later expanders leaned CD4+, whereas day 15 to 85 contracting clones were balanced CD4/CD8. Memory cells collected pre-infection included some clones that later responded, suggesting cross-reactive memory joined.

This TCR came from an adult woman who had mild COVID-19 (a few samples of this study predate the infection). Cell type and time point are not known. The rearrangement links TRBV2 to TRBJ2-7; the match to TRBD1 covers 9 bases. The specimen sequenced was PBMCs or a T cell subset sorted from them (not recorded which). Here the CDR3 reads CASSEEGQGRDEQYF. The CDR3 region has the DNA TGTGCCAGCAGTGAGGAAGGACAGGGGAGGGACGAGCAGTACTTC.